The 4 T cell receptor beta chains listed next were all sequenced from one sample in a study of cytomegalovirus exposure and HLA in healthy donors (dated by TCRdb to the late 2010s). Library method: the immunoSEQ multiplex PCR assay. For the multiplex PCR, a mixture combining 60 forward primers for TCR Vbeta segments and 13 reverse primers for TCR Jbeta segments was used. TCRdb holds this immuneACCESS table with in-frame rearrangements only. Some clones are missing; in checked studies, unresolved V genes explain under half, and the rest has no known cause. The sample table gives tens of thousands of clones. The ten biggest clones cover about 2.9% of the sample. Sequences were obtained from PBMCs. The receptor set was obtained from a man aged 40-55 years in good health and CMV-seronegative.

CDR3 in DNA: TGTGCCAGCAGCTGGCTCGAGCAGTACTTC. Its translation is CASSWLEQYF. The chain recombines TRBV14 with TRBJ2-7, with D unclear. Looked up from germline, CDR1 is SGHDN and CDR2 is FVKESK. The CDR3 has 10 amino acids. The V gene lost 5 bases and the J gene lost 6 bases, with 5 bases spanning the gap. The full variable domain, with the rest looked up from reference TRBV14 and TRBJ2-7, is EAGVTQFPSHSVIEKGQTVTLRCDPISGHDNLYWYRRVMGKEIKFLLHFVKESKQDESGMPNNRFLAERTGGTYSTLKVQPAELEDSGVYFCASSWLEQYFGPGTRLTVT.

The genes are TRBV19 and TRBJ1-6; D is unresolved. CDR3 length: 15 residues. V lost 10 bases and J lost 0, with 13 bases in between. The V gene's germline CDR1 is LNHDA and CDR2 SQIVND (reference sequence). CDR3 in amino acids: CATSQGSSYNSPLHF. CDR3 DNA sequence: TGTGCCACGTCTCAAGGGAGCTCCTATAATTCACCCCTCCACTTT.

V is TRBV13 and J is TRBJ2-7; weak D call: TRBD1 (5 bases). The ends were cut back, 1 base at V and 2 bases at J, with 12 bases in the middle. Germline-derived CDR1 and CDR2 are PRHDT and FYEKMQ (reference sequence). This CDR3 comprises 15 residues. CDR3 amino acids: CASSLVGRATYEQYF. The CDR3 DNA is TGTGCCAGCAGCTTAGTGGGCAGGGCAACCTACGAGCAGTACTTC.

The gene calls are TRBV14 and TRBJ1-1; D remains unclear. Germline CDR1 is SGHDN and CDR2 is FVKESK. There are 12 residues in the CDR3. Between the trimmed V and J ends, which lost 3 bases and 0 bases, there was a span of 2 bases. The CDR3 nucleotides are TGTGCCAGCAGCCATATGAACACTGAAGCTTTCTTT. It translates to CASSHMNTEAFF. Full variable domain (remainder filled in from reference TRBV14 and TRBJ1-1): EAGVTQFPSHSVIEKGQTVTLRCDPISGHDNLYWYRRVMGKEIKFLLHFVKESKQDESGMPNNRFLAERTGGTYSTLKVQPAELEDSGVYFCASSHMNTEAFFGQGTRLTVV.